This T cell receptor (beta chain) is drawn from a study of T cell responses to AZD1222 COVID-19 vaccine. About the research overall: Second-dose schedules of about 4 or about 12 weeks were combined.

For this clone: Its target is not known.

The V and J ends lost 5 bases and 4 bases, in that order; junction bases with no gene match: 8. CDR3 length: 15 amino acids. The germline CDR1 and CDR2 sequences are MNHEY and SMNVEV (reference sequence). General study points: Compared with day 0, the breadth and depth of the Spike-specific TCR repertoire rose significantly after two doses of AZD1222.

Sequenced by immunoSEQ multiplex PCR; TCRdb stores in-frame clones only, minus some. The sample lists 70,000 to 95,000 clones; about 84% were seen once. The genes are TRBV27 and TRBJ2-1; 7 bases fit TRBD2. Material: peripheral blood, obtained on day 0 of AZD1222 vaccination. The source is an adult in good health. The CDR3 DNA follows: TGTGCCAGCAGTCCATCTGTCGGGGGGTACAATGAGCAGTTCTTC. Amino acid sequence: CASSPSVGGYNEQFF.